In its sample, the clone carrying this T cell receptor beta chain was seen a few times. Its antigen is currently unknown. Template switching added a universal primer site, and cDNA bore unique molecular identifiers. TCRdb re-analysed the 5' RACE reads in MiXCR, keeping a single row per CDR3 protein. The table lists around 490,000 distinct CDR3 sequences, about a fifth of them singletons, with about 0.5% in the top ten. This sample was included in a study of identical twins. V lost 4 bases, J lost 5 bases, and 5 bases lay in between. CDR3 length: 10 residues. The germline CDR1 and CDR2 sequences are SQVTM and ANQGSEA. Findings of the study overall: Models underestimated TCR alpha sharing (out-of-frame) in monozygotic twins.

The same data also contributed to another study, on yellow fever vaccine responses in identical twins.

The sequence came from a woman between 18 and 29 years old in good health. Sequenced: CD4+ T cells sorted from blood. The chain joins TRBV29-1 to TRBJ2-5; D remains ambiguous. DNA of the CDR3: TGCAGCGTTGTAGTGGAGACCCAGTACTTC. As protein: CSVVVETQYF.